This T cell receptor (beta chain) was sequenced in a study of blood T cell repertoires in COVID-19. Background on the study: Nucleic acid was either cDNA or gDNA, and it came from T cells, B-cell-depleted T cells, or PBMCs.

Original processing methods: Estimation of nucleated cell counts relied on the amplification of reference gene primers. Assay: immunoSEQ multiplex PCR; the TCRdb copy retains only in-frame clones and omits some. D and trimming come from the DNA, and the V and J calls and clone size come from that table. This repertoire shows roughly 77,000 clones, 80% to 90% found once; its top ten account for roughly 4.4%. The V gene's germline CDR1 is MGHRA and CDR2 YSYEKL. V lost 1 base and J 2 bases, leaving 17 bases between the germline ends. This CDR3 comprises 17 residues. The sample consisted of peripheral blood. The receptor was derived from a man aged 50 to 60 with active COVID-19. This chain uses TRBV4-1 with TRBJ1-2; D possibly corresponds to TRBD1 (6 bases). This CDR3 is CASSQGLRGARNYGYTF. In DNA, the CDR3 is TGCGCCAGCAGCCAAGGCCTTCGGGGGGCGAGGAACTATGGCTACACCTTC.